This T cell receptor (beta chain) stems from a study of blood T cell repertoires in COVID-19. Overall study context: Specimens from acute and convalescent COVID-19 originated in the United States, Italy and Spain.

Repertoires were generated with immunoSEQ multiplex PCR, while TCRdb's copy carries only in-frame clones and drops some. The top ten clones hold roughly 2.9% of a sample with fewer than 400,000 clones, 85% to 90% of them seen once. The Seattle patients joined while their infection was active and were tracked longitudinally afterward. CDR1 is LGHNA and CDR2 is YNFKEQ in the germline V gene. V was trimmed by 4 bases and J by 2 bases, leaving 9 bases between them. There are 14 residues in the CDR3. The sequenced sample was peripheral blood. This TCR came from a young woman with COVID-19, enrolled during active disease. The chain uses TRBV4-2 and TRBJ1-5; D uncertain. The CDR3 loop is CASSPTARNQPQHF. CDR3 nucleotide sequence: TGTGCCAGCAGCCCCACAGCTCGCAATCAGCCCCAGCATTTT.